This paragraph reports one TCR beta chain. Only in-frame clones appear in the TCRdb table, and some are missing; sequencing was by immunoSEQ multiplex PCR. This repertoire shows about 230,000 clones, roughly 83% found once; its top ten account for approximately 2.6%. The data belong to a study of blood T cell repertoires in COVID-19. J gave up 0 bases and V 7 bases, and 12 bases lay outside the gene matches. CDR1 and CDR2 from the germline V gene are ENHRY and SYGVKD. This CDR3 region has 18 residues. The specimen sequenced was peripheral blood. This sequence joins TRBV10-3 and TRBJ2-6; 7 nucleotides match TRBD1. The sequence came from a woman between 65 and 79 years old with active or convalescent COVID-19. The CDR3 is CAITAFGTALSGANVLTF. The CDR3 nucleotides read TGTGCCATCACCGCTTTCGGGACAGCGCTCTCTGGGGCCAACGTCCTGACTTTC.